These 9 T cell receptor beta chains share one sample of origin, sequenced in a study of cytomegalovirus exposure and HLA in healthy donors. The data were produced by immunoSEQ multiplex PCR, yet TCRdb's version contains in-frame clones alone and is incomplete. The data contain approximately 140,000 clones, around 88% of them seen just once; the ten biggest clones take up 7% to 9%. Sample: PBMCs. These TCRs come from a woman between 18 and 30 years old in good health and CMV-seropositive.

V and J are TRBV9 and TRBJ1-1; 7 bases line up with TRBD1. CDR1 SGDLS and CDR2 YYNGEE come from the germline V gene. Trimming took 0 bases from V and 0 from J; bases not matched to a gene: 2. This CDR3 is built from 15 residues. The CDR3 is CASSVGDSLNTEAFF. The DNA of the CDR3 is TGTGCCAGCAGCGTAGGGGACAGCTTGAACACTGAAGCTTTCTTT.

This chain uses TRBV2 with TRBJ1-6; maybe TRBD1 (5 bases). V dropped 1 base and J dropped 5 bases, with 12 bases sitting between them. The CDR3 is 16 amino acids. The germline CDR1 and CDR2 sequences are SNHLY and FYNNEI. The CDR3 sequence: CASSEEGAGNNSPLHF. The CDR3 DNA is TGTGCCAGCAGTGAAGAAGGGGCAGGGAATAATTCACCCCTCCACTTT.

The chain is built from TRBV28 and TRBJ1-2, with D tentatively TRBD1 (6 bases). The ends were cut back, 7 bases at V and 8 bases at J, with 23 bases in the middle. Germline-derived CDR1 and CDR2 are MDHEN and SYDVKM. The CDR3 runs 15 residues. CDR3 sequence reads: CASNTPGHPSRGYTF. The CDR3 DNA reads as TGTGCCAGCAATACCCCGGGACACCCGTCGCGGGGCTACACCTTC.

The chain is built from TRBV7-6 and TRBJ2-1, with a weak D call TRBD2 (7 bases). Germline V lookup: CDR1 SGHVS, CDR2 FNYEAQ. V was pared by 6 bases and J by 3 bases, with 18 bases between. The CDR3 length is 16 residues. The CDR3 here is CASRNLGGLFYNEQFF. DNA for the CDR3: TGTGCCAGCAGAAACCTCGGGGGGCTTTTCTACAATGAGCAGTTCTTC.

The chain links TRBV5-6 to TRBJ2-7, with 11 bases lining up with TRBD2. With V trimmed by 1 base and J by 3 bases, 3 bases remained unmatched. The length of the CDR3 is 15 residues. Germline loops: CDR1 SGHDT, CDR2 YYEEEE. The CDR3: CASSLRLAGIYEQYF. The CDR3 nucleotides read TGTGCCAGCAGCTTGAGACTAGCGGGAATCTACGAGCAGTACTTC.

This chain uses TRBV9 with TRBJ2-1; no clear D. The germline CDR1 and CDR2 sequences are SGDLS and YYNGEE. Between the trimmed V and J ends, which lost 1 base and 3 bases, there was a span of 8 bases. The length of the CDR3 is 14 residues. CDR3 DNA sequence: TGTGCCAGCAGCGTAACGACGGGCTACAATGAGCAGTTCTTC. Protein: CASSVTTGYNEQFF.

This clone was picked up a small number of times. The CDR3 spells CASSPAGGAITDTQYF. The CDR3 DNA is TGTGCCAGCAGCCCAGCCGGGGGTGCCATCACAGATACGCAGTATTTT. The genes are TRBV28 and TRBJ2-3, with TRBD2 as a possible D gene (6 bases). V was pared by 6 bases and J by 2 bases, with 18 bases between. This CDR3 has 16 amino acids. Germline values: CDR1 MDHEN, CDR2 SYDVKM.

This clone was found a few times. This chain uses TRBV7-9 with TRBJ1-1; weak D call: TRBD1 (6 bases). The germline gives CDR1 SEHNR, CDR2 FQNEAQ (reference sequence). The CDR3 totals 13 residues. The germline V and J ends were trimmed by 5 bases and 3 bases, with 10 bases remaining between them. CDR3 sequence (DNA): TGTGCCAGCAGCGTTACAGGGTACACTGAAGCTTTCTTT. Translated, it gives CASSVTGYTEAFF. Combining the CDR3 with reference TRBV7-9 and TRBJ1-1 gives the whole variable domain DTGVSQNPRHKITKRGQNVTFRCDPISEHNRLYWYRQTLGQGPEFLTYFQNEAQLEKSRLLSDRFSAERPKGSFSTLEIQRTEQGDSAMYLCASSVTGYTEAFFGQGTRLTVV.

The rearrangement joins TRBV28 to TRBJ2-1; D is perhaps TRBD1 (5 bases). With 3 bases removed from V and 6 bases from J, the gap between germline ends came to 15 bases. Germline CDR1 is MDHEN and CDR2 is SYDVKM. The CDR3 length is 15 residues. The CDR3 region is CASSLGSSQGNEQFF. CDR3 DNA: TGTGCCAGCAGTTTGGGCAGCTCCCAGGGCAATGAGCAGTTCTTC.